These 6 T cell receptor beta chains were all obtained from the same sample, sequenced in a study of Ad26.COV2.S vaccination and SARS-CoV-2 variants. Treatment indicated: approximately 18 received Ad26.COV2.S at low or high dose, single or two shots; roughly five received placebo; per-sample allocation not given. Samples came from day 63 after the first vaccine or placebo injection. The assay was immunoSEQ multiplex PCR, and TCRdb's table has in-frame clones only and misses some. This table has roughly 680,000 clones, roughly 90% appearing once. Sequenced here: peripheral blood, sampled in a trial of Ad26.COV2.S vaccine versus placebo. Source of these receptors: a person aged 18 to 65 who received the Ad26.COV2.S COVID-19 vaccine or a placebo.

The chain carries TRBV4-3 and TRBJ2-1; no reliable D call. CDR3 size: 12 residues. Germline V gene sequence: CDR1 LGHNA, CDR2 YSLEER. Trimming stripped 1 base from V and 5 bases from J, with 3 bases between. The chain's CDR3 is CASSQGDNEQFF. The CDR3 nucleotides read TGCGCCAGCAGCCAAGGGGACAATGAGCAGTTCTTC.

The CDR3 DNA sequence: TGTGCCAGCAGTTACTCGAACGGCTACACCTTC. Its translation is CASSYSNGYTF. V and J are TRBV6-2 or TRBV6-3 and TRBJ1-2; no clear D gene. CDR3 size: 11 residues. Germline assignment: CDR1 MNHEY and CDR2 SVGEGT. The V end was cut by 0 bases, the J end by 8 bases, with 4 bases between.

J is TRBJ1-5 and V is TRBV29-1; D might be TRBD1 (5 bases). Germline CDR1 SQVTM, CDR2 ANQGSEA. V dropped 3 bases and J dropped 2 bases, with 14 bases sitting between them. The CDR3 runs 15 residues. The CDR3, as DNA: TGCAGCGTTGAGTACGAACGGGGGGGCAATCAGCCCCAGCATTTT. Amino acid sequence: CSVEYERGGNQPQHF.

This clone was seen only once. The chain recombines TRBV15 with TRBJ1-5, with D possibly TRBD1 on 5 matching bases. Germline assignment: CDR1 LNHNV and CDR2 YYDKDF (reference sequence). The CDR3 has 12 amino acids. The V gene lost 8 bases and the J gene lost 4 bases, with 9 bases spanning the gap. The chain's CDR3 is CATGGENQPQHF. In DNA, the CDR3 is TGTGCCACCGGGGGGGAAAATCAGCCCCAGCATTTT.

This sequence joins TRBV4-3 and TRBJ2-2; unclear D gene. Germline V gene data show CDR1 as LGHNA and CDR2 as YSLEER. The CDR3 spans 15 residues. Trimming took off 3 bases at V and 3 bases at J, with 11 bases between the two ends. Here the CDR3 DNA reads TGCGCCAGCAGCCACAGACCCTCGGACACCGGGGAGCTGTTTTTT. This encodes CASSHRPSDTGELFF.

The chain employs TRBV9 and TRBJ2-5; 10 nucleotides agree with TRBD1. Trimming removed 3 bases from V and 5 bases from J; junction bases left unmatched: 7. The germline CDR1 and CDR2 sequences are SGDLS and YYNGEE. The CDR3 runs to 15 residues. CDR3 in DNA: TGTGCCAGCAGCGGGAAGGACAGGGGGTGGGAGACCCAGTACTTC. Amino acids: CASSGKDRGWETQYF.